Reported below is one T cell receptor beta chain. Its antigen is as yet unknown. The data originate from a study of T-cell reconstitution after alpha-beta-depleted transplantation in children. Preparation of the TCRbeta library was carried out with unique molecular identifiers. TCRdb redid the calling of the PCR reads with MiXCR, one entry per CDR3 protein. Of around 580,000 distinct CDR3 sequences listed, more than 20% are singletons. With V trimmed by 3 bases and J by 3 bases, 4 bases remained unmatched. The germline V gene has CDR1 MDHEN and CDR2 SYDVKM. The CDR3 length is 15 residues. Study results and limitations: Several hundred expanded graft clones reportedly supplied alpha-beta T cells about two months after transplant. When one year had passed after transplant, most T-cell counts and diversity came from newly produced T cells. Day-60 TCRbeta diversity that was high in some patients was derived from surviving recipient T cells and thymic progenitors.

J is TRBJ2-3 and V is TRBV28, with 9 nucleotides matching TRBD2. The starting material was PBMCs, mostly from graft donor cells, obtained 360 days after TCRalphabeta/CD19-depleted stem cell transplant. This clonotype originated in a boy in the first two years of life who had a stem cell transplant for acute myeloid leukemia, so the T cells may come from the graft donor. The CDR3 protein is CASSFSAGGTDTQYF. CDR3 sequence (DNA): TGTGCCAGCAGTTTCAGCGCGGGGGGGACAGATACGCAGTATTTT.